This entry features one T cell receptor (beta chain) sequence. What it recognizes is unknown. The researchers produced TCR beta cDNA from around 0.5 ug total RNA with a constant-region primer. Each TCR beta library was derived from three nested multiplex PCR rounds that employed slightly modified ARM-PCR. The two initial PCR rounds, around 11 cycles each, used TRBV1-TRBV30 forward and C-beta reverse primers. TCRdb itself ran the multiplex PCR reads through MiXCR, one entry per CDR3 protein. This table holds 95,000 to 100,000 distinct CDR3 sequences, around 66% found once. This record belongs to a study of tumor-infiltrating lymphocytes in primary liver carcinoma. Total RNA and DNA came together from approximately 20-30 mg of bulk tissue without cell sorting. Samples came from superior, inferior, lateral poles and tumor centre. Points from the study as a whole: Just about 7.5-24% of leading clones were found in every one of five regions.

From germline, CDR1 is SGHAT and CDR2 FQNNGV. The CDR3 is 15 residues long. V was trimmed by 0 bases and J by 7 bases, leaving 15 bases between them. The V and J genes are TRBV11-2 and TRBJ2-5, with D possibly matching TRBD2 (6 bases). Sequencing was performed on liver tumor tissue from sampling region 2. As for subset: tumor region T2, inferior pole. This clonotype was sampled from a woman aged 55-75 years with primary liver carcinoma and hepatitis B virus infection. The CDR3 loop reads CASSLEGGSLGTQYF. DNA for the CDR3: TGTGCCAGCAGCTTAGAGGGAGGAAGTTTGGGGACCCAGTACTTC.